This T cell receptor beta chain was recorded in a study of cytomegalovirus exposure and HLA in healthy donors (dated by TCRdb to the late 2010s). Concerning the study at large: According to a later analysis, one platform produced both the 110 or so validation repertoires and the 550 to 800 repertoires of the first cohort. High-throughput TCR immunosequencing, statistical association of individual TCRs with disease status, and machine learning were combined to predict cytomegalovirus infection status. The study aimed to test whether cataloging public T cell receptors could reveal signatures of past pathogen exposure. Besides the first cohort of approximately 710 subjects, a separate validation cohort made up of roughly 130 different subjects was used.

Findings and caveats that apply to the study as a whole: Cytomegalovirus status was reported to be diagnosed by the classifier with high specificity and sensitivity in both the original and validation cohorts. Most TCR sequences were seen in very few donors, while some public TCRs were found in many individuals. In the study, 150 to 200 TCR beta chains were listed as associated with cytomegalovirus. In vitro tests confirmed that a few of the cytomegalovirus-associated TCR beta chains recognize cytomegalovirus antigens. The validation cohort had no HLA typing available for a later analysis, so co-occurrence within that cohort was assessed over all 120 or so repertoires. According to the authors, the approach could potentially be generalized to other disease states and immunological phenotypes. Subsequent analysis determined that TCRs grouped into clusters in the first cohort also showed a tendency toward co-occurrence across the 120 or so validation repertoires, and roughly 95% of cluster scores exceeded 0.

The donors were included in the validation cohort of roughly 130 subjects, a group kept apart from the roughly 670-subject first cohort. The protocol used for the library was the immunoSEQ multiplex PCR assay. The original methods were these. A statistical classification framework was developed to diagnose cytomegalovirus status using the catalog of TCR beta chain sequences. As stored in TCRdb, this immuneACCESS dataset retains in-frame rearrangements with V and J assigned. A fraction of the clones does not appear; measured against another copy, unresolved V genes explain less than half of the discrepancy, and the remainder lacks a known reason. V and J calls and clone size are as listed in that table; D and trimming were resolved from the DNA. The table for this sample lists approximately 270,000 clones; more than 75% of them were counted only once. Around 13% of the sample lies in the top ten.

With respect to this clone: Its antigen is still unknown. Per-base quality was not reported, and no clone a single base away is much larger than it.

CDR1 and CDR2, per the germline V gene, are ENHRY and SYGVKD. Deletion took 2 bases off V and 2 bases off J, with a span of 3 bases between the germline ends. Including cysteine and phenylalanine, the CDR3 has 13 amino acids. Only the CDR3 DNA stays, 39 bases, in frame from base 1. Sequenced sample: PBMCs. The V gene is TRBV10-3 and the J gene is TRBJ2-2, with the D gene not confidently named. This clonotype was sampled from a man between 18 and 29 years old in good health and CMV-seropositive. The CDR3 reads as follows: CAISEGNTGELFF. The nucleotides are TGTGCCATCAGTGAGGGCAACACCGGGGAGCTGTTTTTT.